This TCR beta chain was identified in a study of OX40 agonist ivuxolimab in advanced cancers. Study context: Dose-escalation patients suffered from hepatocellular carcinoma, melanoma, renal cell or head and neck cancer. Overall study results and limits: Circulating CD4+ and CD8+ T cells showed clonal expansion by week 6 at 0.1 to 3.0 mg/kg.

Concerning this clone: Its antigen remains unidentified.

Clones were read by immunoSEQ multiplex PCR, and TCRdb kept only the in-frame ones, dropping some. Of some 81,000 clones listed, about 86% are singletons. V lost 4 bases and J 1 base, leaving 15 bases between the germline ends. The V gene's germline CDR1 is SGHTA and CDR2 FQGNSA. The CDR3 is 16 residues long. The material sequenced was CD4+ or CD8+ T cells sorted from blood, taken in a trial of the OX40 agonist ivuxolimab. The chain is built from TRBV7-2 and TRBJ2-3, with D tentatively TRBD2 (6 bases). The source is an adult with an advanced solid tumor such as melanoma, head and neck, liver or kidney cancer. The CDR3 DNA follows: TGTGCCAGCAGCTGGACCGGGACTCATGGCACAGATACGCAGTATTTT. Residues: CASSWTGTHGTDTQYF.